Following are 3 T cell receptor beta chains from one sample sequenced in a study of cytomegalovirus exposure and HLA in healthy donors. In the PCR, 60 Vbeta and 13 Jbeta primers were used. Assay: immunoSEQ multiplex PCR; the TCRdb copy retains only in-frame clones and omits some. The sample shows approximately 180,000 clones, approximately 12% of them seen only once. Sequences were obtained from PBMCs. The receptors were gathered from a man aged 45 to 65 in good health and CMV-seropositive.

In its sample, this clone was seen a few times. This chain links TRBV15 with TRBJ1-4; D not certain. CDR3 length: 15 amino acids. V was pared by 3 bases and J by 8 bases, with 16 bases between. Germline lookup yields CDR1 LNHNV and CDR2 YYDKDF (reference sequence). The CDR3 DNA follows: TGTGCCACCAGCAGGTCCCGGGCCGCGGGGGAAAAACTGTTTTTT. Translation gives CATSRSRAAGEKLFF.

This clone occurred a few times. The chain couples TRBV30 to TRBJ1-2, with D hard to call. The CDR3 has 14 amino acids. Trimming took 4 bases from V and 4 from J, leaving 16 bases between them. Per the germline V gene, CDR1 is GTSNPN and CDR2 is SVGIG (reference sequence). CDR3 coding DNA: TGTGCCTGGACTCCCCCGGGGAGGGTCTATGGCTACACCTTC. It is translated as CAWTPPGRVYGYTF.

This clone was detected a few times. The chain employs TRBV12-5 and TRBJ2-7; perhaps TRBD1 as D (6 bases). Germline CDR1 reads LGHNT; CDR2 reads FRNRAP. Trimming took 3 bases from V and 0 from J, leaving 9 bases between them. CDR3 length equals 14 residues. For the CDR3, the DNA is TGTGCTAGTGGTTTAGGACAGAGCTCCTACGAGCAGTACTTC. Translation gives CASGLGQSSYEQYF. The entire variable domain, with the rest obtained from reference TRBV12-5 and TRBJ2-7, is as follows: DARVTQTPRHKVTEMGQEVTMRCQPILGHNTVFWYRQTMMQGLELLAYFRNRAPLDDSGMPKDRFSAEMPDATLATLKIQPSEPRDSAVYFCASGLGQSSYEQYFGPGTRLTVT.